One and the same sample provided the 3 T cell receptor beta chains below, sequenced in a study of human T cells and chemical hapten exposure. Stated time point: patch test 1, 2 weeks after DPC sensitization. Regarding treatment: therapeutic diphenylcyclopropenone sensitization with weekly scalp DPC. TCRdb fed the RACE reads into MiXCR, producing one record per CDR3 protein. The sample gives 80,000 or so distinct CDR3 sequences, 9.5% to 12% of which show up once; 4% to 5% is in the top ten. The sample in question was whole blood, obtained in connection with sensitization to the hapten diphenylcyclopropenone (DPC). The receptors originated from a woman in her forties or fifties with alopecia areata. Some clones in this sample may be carry-over from other donors' samples.

The V call is TRBV28, the J call TRBJ2-7; D might be TRBD1 (5 bases). Germline CDR1 is MDHEN and CDR2 is SYDVKM. The length of the CDR3 is 14 residues. Trimming left V 6 bases short and J 2 bases short, with 14 bases between. The CDR3 bases are TGTGCCAGCAGCTCCCAGGGCCCAACCTACGAGCAGTACTTC. This encodes CASSSQGPTYEQYF.

This rearrangement joins TRBV5-1 to TRBJ2-5; the D is unclear. The CDR3 runs 13 residues. Trimming cost V 1 base and J 3 bases, with 7 bases left between them. In germline, CDR1 is SGHRS, CDR2 YFSETQ. CDR3 amino acids: CASSLYSEETQYF. CDR3 in DNA: TGCGCCAGCAGCTTGTATTCCGAAGAGACCCAGTACTTC.

V gene TRBV5-1 combines with J gene TRBJ2-3, with a possible D match to TRBD1 (5 bases). The CDR3 is 14 amino acids. The V gene lost 0 bases and the J gene lost 5 bases, with 10 bases spanning the gap. CDR1 and CDR2 from the germline V gene are SGHRS and YFSETQ. For the CDR3, the DNA is TGCGCCAGCAGCTTGGTCACAGGTGAAGATACGCAGTATTTT. Amino acids: CASSLVTGEDTQYF.